These 19 T cell receptor beta chains came from one sample sequenced in a study of type 1 and type 2 diabetes patients. PCR was run on genomic DNA. A primer set of 30 forward and 13 reverse primers amplified the CDR3. TCRdb used MiXCR to reprocess the multiplex PCR reads, holding one entry per CDR3 protein. This sample yields 270,000 or so distinct CDR3 sequences, of which roughly 50% are seen a single time; roughly 13% belongs to the top ten. The material sequenced was peripheral blood mononuclear cells (PBMCs). The origin of the receptors is a man aged 18-30 years with type 2 diabetes.

This chain connects TRBV7-2 to TRBJ1-1, with 9 bases lining up with TRBD1. V trimming: 5 bases; J trimming: 5 bases; junction bases outside the gene matches: 12. The CDR3 contains 16 residues. In germline, CDR1 is SGHTA, CDR2 FQGNSA. CDR3 nucleotides: TGTGCCAGCAGCCCAGACTCCGCGACAGGGGGAACTGAAGCTTTCTTT. Encoded protein: CASSPDSATGGTEAFF.

The V and J genes are TRBV29-1 and TRBJ2-7; D tentatively reads TRBD1 or TRBD2 (5 bases each). CDR1 is SQVTM and CDR2 is ANQGSEA in the germline V gene. The CDR3 runs 12 residues. Trimming pared 3 bases from V and 3 bases from J, leaving 9 bases between. CDR3 DNA sequence: TGCAGCGTTGAGGAGAGGGGCTACGAGCAGTACTTC. Translation gives CSVEERGYEQYF.

The rearrangement uses TRBV28 and TRBJ2-3, with D possibly matching TRBD2 (5 bases). This CDR3 is built from 16 residues. CDR1 is MDHEN and CDR2 is SYDVKM in the germline V gene. The V end lost 2 bases, the J end lost 0 bases, and 12 bases lay between the germline ends. CDR3 sequence reads: CASSLIRGTSTDTQYF. The DNA of the CDR3 is TGTGCCAGCAGTTTAATACGGGGAACTAGCACAGATACGCAGTATTTT.

The chain combines TRBV20-1 with TRBJ2-6; D may be TRBD2 (6 bases). V shed 2 bases and J shed 10 bases, with 15 bases lying between them. The CDR3 is 14 amino acids. Germline V lookup: CDR1 DFQATT, CDR2 SNEGSKA (reference sequence). In DNA, the CDR3 is TGCAGTGCTAGAACGGCTTCTGGGGGGAACGTCCTGACTTTC. Translation: CSARTASGGNVLTF.

Comment on this clonotype: At one of its ends the junction is not consistent with the germline gene, which may arise from a read error. The CDR3 nucleotides are TGCAGTGTTAGACAGACAGCTCGGGATGAAAAACTGTTTTTT. Residues: CSVRQTARDEKLFF. V gene TRBV20-1 combines with J gene TRBJ1-4; TRBD1 might be the D (5 bases). The CDR3 is 14 residues long. Germline values: CDR1 DFQATT, CDR2 SNEGSKA (reference sequence).

This chain uses TRBV4-2 with TRBJ1-1; D perhaps matches TRBD1 (5 bases). This CDR3 is built from 14 residues. Trimming stripped 3 bases from V and 5 bases from J, with 13 bases between. From germline, CDR1 is LGHNA and CDR2 YNFKEQ. CDR3 amino acids: CASSQRQFRTEAFF. In DNA form, the CDR3 reads TGTGCCAGCAGCCAGAGACAGTTCCGGACTGAAGCTTTCTTT.

This clonotype has just a few counts. The chain is built from TRBV5-1 and TRBJ2-3; 10 positions agree with TRBD2. This CDR3 is built from 17 residues. Trimming cost V 0 bases and J 1 base; bases outside gene matches: 5. Germline V gives CDR1 SGHRS, CDR2 YFSETQ. The CDR3 DNA sequence: TGCGCCAGCAGCTTGGTGGTTGGGACTAGCGGCACAGATACGCAGTATTTT. This codes for CASSLVVGTSGTDTQYF.

This clonotype was detected many times. The chain uses TRBV2 and TRBJ2-5; tentative D call: TRBD2 (6 bases). The CDR3 consists of 14 residues. The V gene's germline CDR1 is SNHLY and CDR2 FYNNEI. Trimming stripped 5 bases from V and 3 bases from J, with 13 bases between. CDR3 residues: CASSNQGGKETQYF. The CDR3 bases are TGTGCCAGCAGTAATCAAGGCGGGAAAGAGACCCAGTACTTC. Together with reference TRBV2 and TRBJ2-5, the CDR3 gives the full variable domain: EPEVTQTPSHQVTQMGQEVILRCVPISNHLYFYWYRQILGQKVEFLVSFYNNEISEKSEIFDDQFSVERPDGSNFTLKIRSTKLEDSAMYFCASSNQGGKETQYFGPGTRLLVL.

A few counts support this clonotype. The rearrangement links TRBV12-3 or TRBV12-4 to TRBJ2-7; 7 positions agree with TRBD2. This CDR3 comprises 15 residues. Trimming at V came to 6 bases and at J to 3 bases, leaving 11 bases not matched to a gene. CDR3 loop: CASSFIGLVGYEQYF. DNA for the CDR3: TGTGCCAGCAGCTTTATCGGACTAGTGGGCTACGAGCAGTACTTC.

The chain links TRBV7-8 to TRBJ1-1; TRBD1 agrees at 8 bases. Germline CDR1 and CDR2: SGHVS and FQNEAQ. V shed 5 bases and J 10 bases; nucleotides not matched to a gene: 9. This CDR3 spans 13 amino acids. CDR3 sequence: CASSLTPQGGAFF. DNA for the CDR3: TGTGCCAGCAGCCTCACCCCACAGGGGGGAGCTTTCTTT.

CDR3: CSVAVLFEAARGGYTF. The CDR3 nucleotides read TGCAGCGTTGCCGTGTTGTTCGAGGCGGCCCGGGGTGGCTACACCTTC. The chain couples TRBV29-1 to TRBJ1-2; no reliable D call. Germline values: CDR1 SQVTM, CDR2 ANQGSEA. V was pared by 4 bases and J by 7 bases, with 25 bases between. This CDR3 region has 16 residues.

A few counts support this clonotype. The rearrangement joins TRBV19 to TRBJ1-4, with D uncertain. The V end lost 5 bases, the J end lost 3 bases, and 7 bases lay between the germline ends. This CDR3 is built from 13 residues. Per germline, CDR1 LNHDA and CDR2 SQIVND (reference sequence). For the CDR3, the DNA is TGTGCCAGTAGTTGGGTATCTAATGAAAAACTGTTTTTT. Its translation is CASSWVSNEKLFF.

In this sample, this clonotype turned up once. The V and J genes are TRBV12-3 or TRBV12-4 and TRBJ2-2; D is unclear. Trimming cost V 3 bases and J 7 bases, with 12 bases left between them. The CDR3 runs 14 residues. For the CDR3, the DNA is TGTGCCAGCAGTTTTCTGATGCCAGTCGGGGAGCTGTTTTTT. Protein: CASSFLMPVGELFF.

The chain employs TRBV29-1 and TRBJ2-2, with D perhaps TRBD1 (6 bases). Germline CDR1 is SQVTM and CDR2 is ANQGSEA. This CDR3 is 15 amino acids long. Trimming left V 7 bases short and J 1 base short, with 16 bases between. The CDR3 reads CSAESAGVNTGELFF. In DNA form, the CDR3 reads TGCAGCGCTGAGTCTGCAGGGGTGAACACCGGGGAGCTGTTTTTT.

Turning to this clonotype: A much more abundant neighbour one base away suggests this may be a read error. The rearrangement uses TRBV2 and TRBJ1-1; no clear D gene. Trimming took off 1 base at V and 3 bases at J, with 9 bases between the two ends. This CDR3 is built from 14 residues. Germline CDR1 is SNHLY and CDR2 is FYNNEI. The CDR3 coding sequence is TGTGCCAGCAGTGAAGGACATCTGGACACTGAAGCTTTCTTT. It codes for CASSEGHLDTEAFF.

The table lists this clonotype with a count of one. The gene calls are TRBV20-1 and TRBJ2-7; D unclear. This CDR3 comprises 15 residues. Trimming took 1 base from V and 0 from J, leaving 13 bases between them. From germline, CDR1 is DFQATT and CDR2 SNEGSKA (reference sequence). This CDR3 is CSARGMLSSSYEQYF. As DNA, the CDR3 is TGCAGTGCTAGAGGAATGCTCAGCAGCTCCTACGAGCAGTACTTC.

J is TRBJ2-3 and V is TRBV18; TRBD2 aligns across 7 bases. There are 16 residues in the CDR3. V lost 6 bases and J lost 4; bases outside the gene matches: 13. Per germline, CDR1 KGHSH and CDR2 LQKENI. This CDR3 is CASSPSLAATADTQYF. The CDR3 DNA reads as TGTGCCAGCTCGCCAAGTCTAGCGGCCACGGCAGATACGCAGTATTTT.

The V and J genes are TRBV6-5 and TRBJ2-2; TRBD1 is a possible D gene (6 bases). This CDR3 is built from 14 residues. V dropped 6 bases and J dropped 4 bases, with 12 bases sitting between them. Germline V lookup: CDR1 MNHEY, CDR2 SVGAGI. The CDR3 coding sequence is TGTGCCAGCAGCCCAGGGGCCCCCACCGGGGAGCTGTTTTTT. Its protein product is CASSPGAPTGELFF.

This clonotype was seen ten or more times. The chain carries TRBV19 and TRBJ2-2, with TRBD2 matching 10 bases. The CDR3 is made up of 16 amino acids. Germline V CDR1 and CDR2: LNHDA, SQIVND (reference sequence). Trimming cost V 6 bases and J 2 bases; bases outside gene matches: 6. The CDR3: CASRGAGGTNTGELFF. The DNA for the CDR3 is TGTGCCAGTAGGGGAGCGGGAGGGACTAACACCGGGGAGCTGTTTTTT.